These T cell receptor beta chains were read from a single sample in a study of shared clonotypes between healthy human individuals. Profiled with immunoSEQ multiplex PCR; TCRdb holds only in-frame clones, not every one. This sample has over a million clones; over 95% occur once, and the top ten carry over 1%. Sequencing was performed on naive CD4+ T cells sorted from blood. All receptors come from a man aged 30 to 39 in good health. Both conserved end residues are part of each CDR3. The order of the fields is J gene, V gene, clone size, D gene, CDR3 DNA, CDR3 protein. The D gene is left open where the match is weak. Expanded clones are given a class, and other clones once, few, many or no size at all.

TRBJ2-7 | TRBV6-1 | - | TRBD2 | TGTGCCAGCAGTGTTTCGGGACTAGCGGTATACGAGCAGTACTTC | CASSVSGLAVYEQYF
TRBJ1-3 | TRBV5-1 | - | - | TGCGCCAGCAGCTTGGGCGCATCCTCTGGAAACACCATATATTTT | CASSLGASSGNTIYF
TRBJ2-1 | TRBV7-7 | - | - | TGTGCTAGCAGCCGGGACTCCCTCGATGAGCAGTTCTTC | CASSRDSLDEQFF
TRBJ2-7 | TRBV18 | - | TRBD1 | TGTGCCAGCTCACCGGGGACAGAGTACGAGCAGTACTTC | CASSPGTEYEQYF
TRBJ1-4 | TRBV6-5 | - | - | TGTGCCAGCAGTTACTCGGGGGAAAAACTGTTTTTT | CASSYSGEKLFF
TRBJ2-7 | TRBV2 | - | - | TGTGCCAGCAGTGATCAGTACGAGCAGTACTTC | CASSDQYEQYF
TRBJ1-1 | TRBV14 | - | - | TGTGCCAGCAGCCCGAAGACGGATGAGCGGACTGAAGCTTTCTTT | CASSPKTDERTEAFF
TRBJ2-7 | TRBV27 | - | - | TGTGCCAGCAGCTCCGAAACTAGCTACGAGCAGTACTTC | CASSSETSYEQYF
TRBJ2-1 | TRBV27 | - | - | TGTGCCAGCAGTTTATCAGGGGTACAGGTTCCTTCCAATGAGCAGTTCTTC | CASSLSGVQVPSNEQFF
TRBJ2-5 | TRBV5-1 | - | - | TGCGCCAGCACCCCCCGGGACTCCCAAATCGGGGAGACCCAGTACTTC | CASTPRDSQIGETQYF
TRBJ1-5 | TRBV6-5 | - | TRBD1 | TGTGCCAGCAGTTACTCCGGGACAGGAGACAATCAGCCCCAGCATTTT | CASSYSGTGDNQPQHF
TRBJ2-3 | TRBV6-5 | - | - | TGTGCCAGCAGTCAGAAACAGGGAACAGATACGCAGTATTTT | CASSQKQGTDTQYF
TRBJ2-2 | TRBV6-1 | - | - | TGTGCCAGCAGCTCAGGTGGGACCGGGGAGCTGTTTTTT | CASSSGGTGELFF
TRBJ2-2 | TRBV18 | once | - | TGTGCCAGCTCACCAACGGACAGATCGAACACCGGGGAGCTGTTTTTT | CASSPTDRSNTGELFF
TRBJ2-3 | TRBV4-1 | - | - | TGCGCCAGCAGCCCCGGGATCAGGTTTGAAGATACGCAGTATTTT | CASSPGIRFEDTQYF
TRBJ2-1 | TRBV2 | - | TRBD2 | TGTGCCAGCAATTGGTCCGGGACTAGCGGGAGCAATGAGCAGTTCTTC | CASNWSGTSGSNEQFF
TRBJ1-1 | TRBV5-1 | - | - | TGCGCCAGCAGCTTGTACGACTACACTGAAGCTTTCTTT | CASSLYDYTEAFF
TRBJ2-1 | TRBV19 | - | TRBD2 | TGTGCCAGTAGTATAGGGTTGGGACTAGCGCTCAATGAGCAGTTCTTC | CASSIGLGLALNEQFF
TRBJ1-4 | TRBV5-1 | - | - | TGCGCCAGCAGAGGGGCACCTACTAATGAAAAACTGTTTTTT | CASRGAPTNEKLFF